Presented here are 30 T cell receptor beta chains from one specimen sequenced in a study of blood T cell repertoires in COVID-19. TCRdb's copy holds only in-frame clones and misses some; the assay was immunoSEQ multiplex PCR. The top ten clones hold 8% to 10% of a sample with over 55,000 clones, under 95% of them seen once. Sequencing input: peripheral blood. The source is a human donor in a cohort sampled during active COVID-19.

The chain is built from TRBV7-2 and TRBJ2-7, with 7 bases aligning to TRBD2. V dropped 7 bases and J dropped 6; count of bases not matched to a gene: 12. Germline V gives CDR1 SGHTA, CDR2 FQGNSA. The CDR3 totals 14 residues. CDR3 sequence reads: CASNPGAGAPEQYF. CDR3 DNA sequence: TGTGCCAGCAACCCTGGTGCGGGAGCCCCCGAGCAGTACTTC.

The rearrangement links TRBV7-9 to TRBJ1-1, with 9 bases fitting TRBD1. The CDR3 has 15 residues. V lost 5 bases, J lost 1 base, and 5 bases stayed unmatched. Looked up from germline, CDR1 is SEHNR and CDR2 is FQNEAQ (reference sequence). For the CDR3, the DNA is TGTGCCAGCAGCCCAAGACAGGGGGAGAACACTGAAGCTTTCTTT. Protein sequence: CASSPRQGENTEAFF.

CDR3 loop: CASSPATQGRTEAFF. CDR3 coding DNA: TGTGCCAGCAGCCCCGCCACACAGGGGCGGACTGAAGCTTTCTTT. The chain joins TRBV13 to TRBJ1-1; 7 positions match TRBD1. Germline V gene data show CDR1 as PRHDT and CDR2 as FYEKMQ (reference sequence). Germline trimming cut 5 bases from V and 5 bases from J; bases unmatched to any gene: 11. CDR3 size: 15 residues.

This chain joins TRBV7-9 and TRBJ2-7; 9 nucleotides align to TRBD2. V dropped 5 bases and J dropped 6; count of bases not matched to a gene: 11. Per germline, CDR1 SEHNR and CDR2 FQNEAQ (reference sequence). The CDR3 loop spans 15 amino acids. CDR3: CASSAAGGAMGEQYF. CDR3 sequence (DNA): TGTGCCAGCAGCGCCGCGGGAGGGGCGATGGGCGAGCAGTACTTC.

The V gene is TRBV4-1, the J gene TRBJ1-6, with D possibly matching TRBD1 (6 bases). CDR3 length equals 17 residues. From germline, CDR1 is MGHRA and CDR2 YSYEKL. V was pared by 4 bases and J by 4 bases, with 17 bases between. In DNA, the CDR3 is TGCGCCAGCAGCCTTGACCCTGGACAGTCTTATAATTCACCCCTCCACTTT. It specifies CASSLDPGQSYNSPLHF.

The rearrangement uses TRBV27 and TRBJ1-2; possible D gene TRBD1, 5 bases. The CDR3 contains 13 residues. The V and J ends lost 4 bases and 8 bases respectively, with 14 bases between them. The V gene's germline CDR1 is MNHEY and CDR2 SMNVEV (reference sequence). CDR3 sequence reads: CASSYTQGQGYTF. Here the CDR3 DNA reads TGTGCCAGCAGTTATACCCAGGGCCAGGGCTACACCTTC.

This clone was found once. CDR3 residues: CASSTGQVPEYYGYTF. In DNA, the CDR3 is TGTGCCAGTAGTACGGGACAGGTCCCTGAATATTATGGCTACACCTTC. This sequence joins TRBV19 and TRBJ1-2, with TRBD1 matching over 8 bases. Germline V gives CDR1 LNHDA, CDR2 SQIVND (reference sequence). The CDR3 is 16 residues long. V was pared by 4 bases and J by 5 bases, with 12 bases of the junction left unmatched.

CDR3 loop: CASSPIGSRDQPQHF. DNA for the CDR3: TGTGCCAGCAGCCCGATCGGGTCAAGAGATCAGCCCCAGCATTTT. This sequence joins TRBV6-2 or TRBV6-3 and TRBJ1-5; D unclear. V was trimmed by 6 bases and J by 5 bases, leaving 17 bases between them. The CDR3 consists of 15 residues. Germline V lookup: CDR1 MNHEY, CDR2 SVGEGT.

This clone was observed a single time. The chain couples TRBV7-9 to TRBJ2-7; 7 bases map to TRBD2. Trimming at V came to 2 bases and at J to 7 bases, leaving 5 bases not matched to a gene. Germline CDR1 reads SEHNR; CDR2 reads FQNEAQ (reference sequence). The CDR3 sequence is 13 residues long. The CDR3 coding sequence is TGTGCCAGCAGCTTATTGTGGGAGGGAGAGCAGTACTTC. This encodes CASSLLWEGEQYF.

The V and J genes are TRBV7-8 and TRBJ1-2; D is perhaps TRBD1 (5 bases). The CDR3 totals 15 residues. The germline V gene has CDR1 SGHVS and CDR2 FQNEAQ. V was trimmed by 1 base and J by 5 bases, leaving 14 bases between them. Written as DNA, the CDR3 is TGTGCCAGCAGCTTAGTGAAGTCGGCAGGGTATGGCTACACCTTC. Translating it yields CASSLVKSAGYGYTF.

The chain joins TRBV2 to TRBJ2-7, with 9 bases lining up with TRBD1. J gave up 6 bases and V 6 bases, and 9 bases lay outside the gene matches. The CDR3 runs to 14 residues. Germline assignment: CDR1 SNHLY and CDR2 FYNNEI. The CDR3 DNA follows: TGTGCCAGCAGAGGGGACAGGGATATCCGCGAGCAGTACTTC. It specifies CASRGDRDIREQYF.

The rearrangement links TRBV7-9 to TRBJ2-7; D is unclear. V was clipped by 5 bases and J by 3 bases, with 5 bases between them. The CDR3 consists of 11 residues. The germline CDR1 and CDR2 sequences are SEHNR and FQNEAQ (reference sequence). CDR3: CASSRGYEQYF. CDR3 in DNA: TGTGCCAGCAGCCGAGGCTACGAGCAGTACTTC.

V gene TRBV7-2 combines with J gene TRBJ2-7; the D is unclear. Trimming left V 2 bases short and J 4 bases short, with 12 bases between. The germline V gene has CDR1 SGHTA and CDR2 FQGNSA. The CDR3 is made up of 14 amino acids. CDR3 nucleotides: TGTGCCAGCAGCTTATCTTTGACTTCTTACGAGCAGTACTTC. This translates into CASSLSLTSYEQYF.

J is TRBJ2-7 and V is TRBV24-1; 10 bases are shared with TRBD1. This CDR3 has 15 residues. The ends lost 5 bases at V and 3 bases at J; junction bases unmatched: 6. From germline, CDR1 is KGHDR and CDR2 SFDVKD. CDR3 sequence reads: CATSVRTGGSYEQYF. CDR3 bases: TGTGCCACCAGTGTCCGGACAGGGGGGAGCTACGAGCAGTACTTC.

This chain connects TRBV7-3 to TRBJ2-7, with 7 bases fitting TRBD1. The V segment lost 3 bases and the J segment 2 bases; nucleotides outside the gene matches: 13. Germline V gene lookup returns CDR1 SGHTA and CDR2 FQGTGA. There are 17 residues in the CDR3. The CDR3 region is CASSFNLRDSIPYEQYF. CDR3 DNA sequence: TGTGCCAGCAGCTTCAACTTACGGGACAGCATCCCCTACGAGCAGTACTTC.

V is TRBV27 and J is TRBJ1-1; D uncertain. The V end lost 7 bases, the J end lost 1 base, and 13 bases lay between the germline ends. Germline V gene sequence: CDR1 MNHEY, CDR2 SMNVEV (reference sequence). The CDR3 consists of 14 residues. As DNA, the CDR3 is TGTGCCAGCAACCCAGGACTGTCGAACACTGAAGCTTTCTTT. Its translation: CASNPGLSNTEAFF.

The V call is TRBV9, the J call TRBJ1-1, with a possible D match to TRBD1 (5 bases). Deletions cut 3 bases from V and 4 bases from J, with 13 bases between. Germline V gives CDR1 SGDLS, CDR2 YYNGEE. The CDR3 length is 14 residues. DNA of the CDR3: TGTGCCAGCAGCGCCTCCGGGGGAGCCACTGAAGCTTTCTTT. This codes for CASSASGGATEAFF.

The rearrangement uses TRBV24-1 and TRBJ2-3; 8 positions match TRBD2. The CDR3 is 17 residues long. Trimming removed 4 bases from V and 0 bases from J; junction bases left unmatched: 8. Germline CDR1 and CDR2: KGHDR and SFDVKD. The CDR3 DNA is TGTGCCACCAGTGACCCCGGTAGCGGGGAGAGCACAGATACGCAGTATTTT. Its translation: CATSDPGSGESTDTQYF.

The CDR3 nucleotides are TGTGCCAGCAGTCCTTCTGGGGGGGGGAATTCACCCCTCCACTTT. Protein: CASSPSGGGNSPLHF. This chain links TRBV6-4 with TRBJ1-6; tentative D call: TRBD1 (5 bases). V was clipped by 5 bases and J by 7 bases, with 15 bases between them. In germline, CDR1 is MRHNA, CDR2 SNTAGT. This CDR3 contains 15 residues.

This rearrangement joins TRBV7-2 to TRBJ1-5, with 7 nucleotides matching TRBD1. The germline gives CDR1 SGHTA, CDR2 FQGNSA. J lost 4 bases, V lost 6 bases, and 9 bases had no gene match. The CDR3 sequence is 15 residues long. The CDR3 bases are TGTGCCAGCAGTTCCTCTCCGACAGGGAATCAGCCCCAGCATTTT. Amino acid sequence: CASSSSPTGNQPQHF.

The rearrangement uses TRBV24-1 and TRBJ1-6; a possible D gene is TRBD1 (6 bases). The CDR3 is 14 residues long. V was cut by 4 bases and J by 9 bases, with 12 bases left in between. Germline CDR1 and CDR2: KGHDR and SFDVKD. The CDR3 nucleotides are TGTGCCACCAGTGACAGCAGGGGCGGTTCACCCCTCCACTTT. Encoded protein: CATSDSRGGSPLHF.

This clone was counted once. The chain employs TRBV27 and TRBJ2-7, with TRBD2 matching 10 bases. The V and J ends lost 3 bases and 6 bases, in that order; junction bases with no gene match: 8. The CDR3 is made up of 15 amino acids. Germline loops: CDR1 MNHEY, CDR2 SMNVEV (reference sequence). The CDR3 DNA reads TGTGCCAGCAGTTTGACACTAGCGGGGTGGGGCGAGCAGTACTTC. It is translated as CASSLTLAGWGEQYF.

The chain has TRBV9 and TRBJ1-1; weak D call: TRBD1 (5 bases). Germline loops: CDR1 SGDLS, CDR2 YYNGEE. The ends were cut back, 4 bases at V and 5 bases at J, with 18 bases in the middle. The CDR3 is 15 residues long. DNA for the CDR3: TGTGCCAGCAGCCCGAGGACCCTAAAGGGGACTGAAGCTTTCTTT. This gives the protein CASSPRTLKGTEAFF. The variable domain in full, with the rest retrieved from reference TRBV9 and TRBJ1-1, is DSGVTQTPKHLITATGQRVTLRCSPRSGDLSVYWYQQSLDQGLQFLIQYYNGEERAKGNILERFSAQQFPDLHSELNLSSLELGDSALYFCASSPRTLKGTEAFFGQGTRLTVV.

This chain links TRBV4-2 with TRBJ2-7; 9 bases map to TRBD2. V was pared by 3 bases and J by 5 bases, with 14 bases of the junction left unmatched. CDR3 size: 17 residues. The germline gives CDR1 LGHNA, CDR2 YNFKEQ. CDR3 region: CASSHSVVGGGANEQYF. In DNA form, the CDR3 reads TGTGCCAGCAGCCACTCGGTGGTCGGCGGGGGGGCGAACGAGCAGTACTTC.

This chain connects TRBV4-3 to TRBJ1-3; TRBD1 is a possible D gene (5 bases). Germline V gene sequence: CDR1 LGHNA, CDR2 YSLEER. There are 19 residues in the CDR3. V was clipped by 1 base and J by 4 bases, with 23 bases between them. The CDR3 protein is CASSQGGREHLAYGNTIYF. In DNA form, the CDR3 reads TGCGCCAGCAGCCAAGGAGGCAGGGAACACTTGGCGTACGGAAACACCATATATTTT.

The CDR3 protein is CSAWDREDGNTIYF. CDR3 DNA sequence: TGCAGCGCCTGGGACAGGGAGGACGGAAACACCATATATTTT. The V call is TRBV29-1, the J call TRBJ1-3; 9 bases align to TRBD1. This CDR3 comprises 14 residues. J gave up 4 bases and V 7 bases, and 8 bases lay outside the gene matches. The germline CDR1 and CDR2 sequences are SQVTM and ANQGSEA.

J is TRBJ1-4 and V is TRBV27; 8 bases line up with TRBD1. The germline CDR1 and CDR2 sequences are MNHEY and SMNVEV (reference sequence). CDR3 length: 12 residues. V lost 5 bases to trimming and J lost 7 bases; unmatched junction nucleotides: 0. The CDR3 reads CASSGTGEKLFF. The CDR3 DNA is TGTGCCAGCAGTGGGACAGGTGAAAAACTGTTTTTT.

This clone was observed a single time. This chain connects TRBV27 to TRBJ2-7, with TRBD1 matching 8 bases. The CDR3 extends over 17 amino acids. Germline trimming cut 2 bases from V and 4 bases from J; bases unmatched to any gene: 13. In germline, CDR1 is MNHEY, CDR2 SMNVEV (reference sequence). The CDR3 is CASSLGPGQGAWYEQYF. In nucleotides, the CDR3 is TGTGCCAGCAGTTTAGGCCCTGGGCAGGGGGCCTGGTACGAGCAGTACTTC.

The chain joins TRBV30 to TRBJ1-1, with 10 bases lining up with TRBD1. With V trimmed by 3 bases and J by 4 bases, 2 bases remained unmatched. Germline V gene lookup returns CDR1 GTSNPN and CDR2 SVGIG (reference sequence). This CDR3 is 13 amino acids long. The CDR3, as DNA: TGTGCCTGGAGGGGACAGGGGTCCACTGAAGCTTTCTTT. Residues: CAWRGQGSTEAFF.

CDR3 amino acids: CSVAIQGKGNQPQHF. CDR3 bases: TGCAGCGTTGCTATACAGGGAAAGGGTAATCAGCCCCAGCATTTT. The J gene is TRBJ1-5, the V gene TRBV29-1, with D perhaps TRBD1 (6 bases). Germline lookup yields CDR1 SQVTM and CDR2 ANQGSEA. Trimming shortened V by 4 bases and J by 4 bases, and 17 bases separated the two germline ends. The CDR3 extends over 15 amino acids.